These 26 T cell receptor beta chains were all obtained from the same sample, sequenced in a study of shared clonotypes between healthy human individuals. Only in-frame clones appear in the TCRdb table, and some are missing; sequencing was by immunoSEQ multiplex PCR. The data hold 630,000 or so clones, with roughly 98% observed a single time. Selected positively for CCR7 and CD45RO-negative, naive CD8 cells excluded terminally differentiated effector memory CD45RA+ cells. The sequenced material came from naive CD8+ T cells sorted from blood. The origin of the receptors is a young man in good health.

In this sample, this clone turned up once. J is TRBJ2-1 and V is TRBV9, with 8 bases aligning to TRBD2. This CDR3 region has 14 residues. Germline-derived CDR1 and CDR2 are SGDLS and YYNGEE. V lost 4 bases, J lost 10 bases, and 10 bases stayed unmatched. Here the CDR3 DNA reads TGTGCCAGCAGCCCCTTCTCGAGCGGGAGAGAGCAGTTCTTC. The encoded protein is CASSPFSSGREQFF.

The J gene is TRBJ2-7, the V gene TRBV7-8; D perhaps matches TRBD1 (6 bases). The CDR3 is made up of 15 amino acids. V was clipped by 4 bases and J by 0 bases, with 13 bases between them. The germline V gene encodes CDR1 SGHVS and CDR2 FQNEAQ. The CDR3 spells CASSSRTVASYEQYF. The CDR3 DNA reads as TGTGCCAGCAGCTCGCGGACAGTAGCCTCCTACGAGCAGTACTTC.

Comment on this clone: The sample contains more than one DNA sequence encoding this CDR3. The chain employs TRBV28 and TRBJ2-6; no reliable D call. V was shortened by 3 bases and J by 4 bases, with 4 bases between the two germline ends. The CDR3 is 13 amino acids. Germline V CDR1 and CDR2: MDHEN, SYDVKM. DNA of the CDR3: TGTGCCAGCAGTTTGGCCGGGGCCAACGTCCTGACTTTC. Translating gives CASSLAGANVLTF. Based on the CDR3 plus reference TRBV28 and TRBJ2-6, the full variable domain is DVKVTQSSRYLVKRTGEKVFLECVQDMDHENMFWYRQDPGLGLRLIYFSYDVKMKEKGDIPEGYSVSREKKERFSLILESASTNQTSMYLCASSLAGANVLTFGAGSRLTVL.

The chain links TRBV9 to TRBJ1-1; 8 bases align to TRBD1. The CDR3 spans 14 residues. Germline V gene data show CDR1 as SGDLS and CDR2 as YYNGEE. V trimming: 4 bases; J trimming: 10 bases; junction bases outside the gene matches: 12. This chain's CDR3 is CASSPGGVDRVAFF. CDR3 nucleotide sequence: TGTGCCAGCAGCCCTGGGGGGGTGGACAGGGTAGCTTTCTTT.

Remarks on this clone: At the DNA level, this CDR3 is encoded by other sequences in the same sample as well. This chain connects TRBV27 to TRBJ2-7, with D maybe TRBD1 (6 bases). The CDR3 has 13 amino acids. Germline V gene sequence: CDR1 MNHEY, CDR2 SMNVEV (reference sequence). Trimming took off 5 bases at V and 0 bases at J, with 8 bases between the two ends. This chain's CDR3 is CASSQGSSYEQYF. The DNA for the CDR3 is TGTGCCAGCAGTCAGGGGAGCTCCTACGAGCAGTACTTC.

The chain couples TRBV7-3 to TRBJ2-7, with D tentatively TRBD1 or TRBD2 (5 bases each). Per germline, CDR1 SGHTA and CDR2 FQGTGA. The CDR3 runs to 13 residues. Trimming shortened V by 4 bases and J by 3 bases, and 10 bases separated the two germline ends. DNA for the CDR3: TGTGCCAGCAGCTGGGGACCGAACTACGAGCAGTACTTC. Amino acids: CASSWGPNYEQYF.

CDR3 sequence (DNA): TGCAGCGTTGCGCCGTCCGGGACTGCGGGTGAAAAACTGTTTTTT. Translation: CSVAPSGTAGEKLFF. The V and J genes are TRBV29-1 and TRBJ1-4; D possibly corresponds to TRBD1 (5 bases). The germline V and J ends were trimmed by 4 bases and 7 bases, with 19 bases remaining between them. The CDR3 is made up of 15 amino acids. Germline loops: CDR1 SQVTM, CDR2 ANQGSEA.

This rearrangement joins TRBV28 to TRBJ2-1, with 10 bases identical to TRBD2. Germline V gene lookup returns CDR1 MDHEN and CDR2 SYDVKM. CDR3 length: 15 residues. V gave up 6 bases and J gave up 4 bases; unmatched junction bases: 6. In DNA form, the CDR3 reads TGTGCCAGCAGGAGCGGGAGGGCGACTTACAATGAGCAGTTCTTC. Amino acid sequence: CASRSGRATYNEQFF.

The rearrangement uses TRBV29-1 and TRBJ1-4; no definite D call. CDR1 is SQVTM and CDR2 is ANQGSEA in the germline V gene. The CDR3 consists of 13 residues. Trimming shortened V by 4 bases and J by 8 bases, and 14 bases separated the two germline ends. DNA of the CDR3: TGCAGCGTTGGAAAGGGCTCCCACGAAAAACTGTTTTTT. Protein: CSVGKGSHEKLFF.

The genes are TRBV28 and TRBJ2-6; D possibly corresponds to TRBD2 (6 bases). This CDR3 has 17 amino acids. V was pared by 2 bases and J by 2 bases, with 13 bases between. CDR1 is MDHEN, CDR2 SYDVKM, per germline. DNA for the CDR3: TGTGCCAGCAGTTTAGAGGGCGGGGATGCTGGGGCCAACGTCCTGACTTTC. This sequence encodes CASSLEGGDAGANVLTF.

The CDR3 loop reads CATSREEGDTEAFF. As DNA, the CDR3 is TGTGCCACCAGCAGAGAGGAGGGAGACACTGAAGCTTTCTTT. The rearrangement uses TRBV15 and TRBJ1-1; no firm D call. From germline, CDR1 is LNHNV and CDR2 YYDKDF (reference sequence). Trimming pared 0 bases from V and 3 bases from J, leaving 8 bases between. The CDR3 loop spans 14 amino acids.

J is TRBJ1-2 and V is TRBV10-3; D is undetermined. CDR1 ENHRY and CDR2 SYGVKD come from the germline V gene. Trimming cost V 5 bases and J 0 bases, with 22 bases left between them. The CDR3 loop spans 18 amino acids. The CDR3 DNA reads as TGTGCCATCAGTAAAAGAGGCCGTAAGTACACAGCTAACTATGGCTACACCTTC. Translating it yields CAISKRGRKYTANYGYTF.

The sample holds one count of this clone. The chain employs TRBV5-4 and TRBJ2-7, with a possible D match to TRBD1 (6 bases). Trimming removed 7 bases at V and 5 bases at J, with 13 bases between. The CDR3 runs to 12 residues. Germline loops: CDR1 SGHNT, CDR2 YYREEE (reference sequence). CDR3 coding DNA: TGTGCCAGCGGAAGAGGGGGAAACGAGCAGTACTTC. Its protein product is CASGRGGNEQYF.

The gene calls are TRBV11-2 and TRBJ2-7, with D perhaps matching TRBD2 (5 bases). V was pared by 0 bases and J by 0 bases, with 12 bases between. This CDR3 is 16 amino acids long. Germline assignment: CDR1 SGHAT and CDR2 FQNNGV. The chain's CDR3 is CASSLEGGLTSYEQYF. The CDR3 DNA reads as TGTGCCAGCAGCTTAGAGGGCGGACTTACCTCCTACGAGCAGTACTTC.

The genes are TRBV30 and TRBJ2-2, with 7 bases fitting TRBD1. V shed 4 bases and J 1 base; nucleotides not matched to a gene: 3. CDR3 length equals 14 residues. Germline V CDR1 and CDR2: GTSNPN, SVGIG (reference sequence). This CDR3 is CAWIGGGNTGELFF. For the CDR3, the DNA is TGTGCCTGGATAGGGGGCGGGAACACCGGGGAGCTGTTTTTT.

Written as DNA, the CDR3 is TGTGCCAGCAGTTCTAGCGGGAGGACCCAAGATACGCAGTATTTT. Its protein is CASSSSGRTQDTQYF. The V and J genes are TRBV9 and TRBJ2-3, with 11 positions matching TRBD2. The CDR3 contains 15 residues. The V gene end was trimmed by 5 bases and the J gene end by 5 bases; junction bases not matched to a gene: 7. Germline CDR1 reads SGDLS; CDR2 reads YYNGEE.

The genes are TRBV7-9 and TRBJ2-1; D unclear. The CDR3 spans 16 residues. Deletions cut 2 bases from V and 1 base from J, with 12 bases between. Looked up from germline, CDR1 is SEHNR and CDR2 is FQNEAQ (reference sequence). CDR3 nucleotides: TGTGCCAGCAGCTTACGGACGCACGAGTCCTACAATGAGCAGTTCTTC. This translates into CASSLRTHESYNEQFF.

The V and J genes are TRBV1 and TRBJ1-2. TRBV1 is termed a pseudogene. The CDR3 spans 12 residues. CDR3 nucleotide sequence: TGCACCAGCGTGCGAAAGACCTATGGCTACACCTTC. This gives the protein CTSVRKTYGYTF.

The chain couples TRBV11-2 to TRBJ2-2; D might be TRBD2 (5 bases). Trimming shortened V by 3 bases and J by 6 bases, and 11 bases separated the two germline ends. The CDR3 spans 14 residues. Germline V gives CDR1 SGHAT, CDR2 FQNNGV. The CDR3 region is CASSFQPGSGELFF. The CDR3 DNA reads TGTGCCAGCAGCTTTCAGCCGGGGTCCGGGGAGCTGTTTTTT.

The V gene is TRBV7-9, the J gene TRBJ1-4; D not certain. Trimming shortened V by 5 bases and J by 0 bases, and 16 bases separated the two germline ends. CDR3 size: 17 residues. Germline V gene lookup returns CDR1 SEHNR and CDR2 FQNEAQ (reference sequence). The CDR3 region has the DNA TGTGCCAGCAGCCCCCCGGTAGTGGACGCAACTAATGAAAAACTGTTTTTT. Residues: CASSPPVVDATNEKLFF.

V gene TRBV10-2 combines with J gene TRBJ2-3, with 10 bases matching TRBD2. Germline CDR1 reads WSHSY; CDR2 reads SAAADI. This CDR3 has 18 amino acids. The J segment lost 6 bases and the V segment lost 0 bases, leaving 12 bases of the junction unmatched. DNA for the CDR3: TGCGCCAGCAGTGAGTCGTCGGGGCTAGCGGGAGATACCGATACGCAGTATTTT. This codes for CASSESSGLAGDTDTQYF.

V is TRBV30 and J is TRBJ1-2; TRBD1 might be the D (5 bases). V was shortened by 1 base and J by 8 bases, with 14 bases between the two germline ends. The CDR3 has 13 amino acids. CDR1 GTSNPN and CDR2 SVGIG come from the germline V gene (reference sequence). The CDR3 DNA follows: TGTGCCTGGAGTGACGGCGGCCGGACAGGCTACACCTTC. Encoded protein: CAWSDGGRTGYTF.

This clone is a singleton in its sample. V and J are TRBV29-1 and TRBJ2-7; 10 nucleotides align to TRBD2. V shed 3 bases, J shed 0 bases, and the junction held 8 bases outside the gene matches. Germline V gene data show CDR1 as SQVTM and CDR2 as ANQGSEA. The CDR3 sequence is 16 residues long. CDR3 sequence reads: CSVDGLADKSSYEQYF. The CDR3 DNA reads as TGCAGCGTTGACGGACTAGCGGACAAAAGCTCCTACGAGCAGTACTTC.

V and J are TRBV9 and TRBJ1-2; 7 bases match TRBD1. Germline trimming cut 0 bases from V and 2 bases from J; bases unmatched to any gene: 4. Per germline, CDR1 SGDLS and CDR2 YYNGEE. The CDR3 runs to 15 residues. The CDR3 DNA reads TGTGCCAGCAGCGTAGTCGACAGGGACAACTATGGCTACACCTTC. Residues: CASSVVDRDNYGYTF.

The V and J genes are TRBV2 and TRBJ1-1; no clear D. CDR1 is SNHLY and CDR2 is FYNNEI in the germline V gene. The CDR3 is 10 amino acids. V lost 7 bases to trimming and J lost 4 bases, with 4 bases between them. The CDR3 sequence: CASMGTEAFF. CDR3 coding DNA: TGTGCCAGCATGGGCACTGAAGCTTTCTTT.

CDR3: CASSIIGYTQYF. CDR3 sequence (DNA): TGTGCCAGTAGTATAATCGGTTATACGCAGTATTTT. The chain has TRBV19 and TRBJ2-3; D is undetermined. Trimming pared 2 bases from V and 7 bases from J, leaving 7 bases between. CDR1 is LNHDA and CDR2 is SQIVND in the germline V gene (reference sequence). CDR3 size: 12 residues.